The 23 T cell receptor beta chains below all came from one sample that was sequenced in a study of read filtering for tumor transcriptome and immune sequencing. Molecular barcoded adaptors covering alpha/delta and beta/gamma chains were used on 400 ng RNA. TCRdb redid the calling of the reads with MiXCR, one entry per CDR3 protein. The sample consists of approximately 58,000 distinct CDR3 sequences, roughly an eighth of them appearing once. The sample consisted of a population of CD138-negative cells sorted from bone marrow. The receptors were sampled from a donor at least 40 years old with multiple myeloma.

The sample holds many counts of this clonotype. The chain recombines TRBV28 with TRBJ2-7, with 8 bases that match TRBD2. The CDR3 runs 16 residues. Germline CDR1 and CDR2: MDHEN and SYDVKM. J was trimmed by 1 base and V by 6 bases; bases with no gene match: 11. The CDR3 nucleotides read TGTGCCAGCAGCTCTACCAGCGGGGGAGGATCCTACGAGCAGTACTTC. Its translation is CASSSTSGGGSYEQYF.

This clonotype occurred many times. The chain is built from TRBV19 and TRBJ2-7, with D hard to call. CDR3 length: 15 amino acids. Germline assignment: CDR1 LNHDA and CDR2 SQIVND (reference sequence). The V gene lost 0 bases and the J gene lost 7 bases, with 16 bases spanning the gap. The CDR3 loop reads CASSIDRRAVAEQYF. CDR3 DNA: TGTGCCAGTAGTATAGATCGGCGCGCTGTTGCTGAGCAGTACTTC.

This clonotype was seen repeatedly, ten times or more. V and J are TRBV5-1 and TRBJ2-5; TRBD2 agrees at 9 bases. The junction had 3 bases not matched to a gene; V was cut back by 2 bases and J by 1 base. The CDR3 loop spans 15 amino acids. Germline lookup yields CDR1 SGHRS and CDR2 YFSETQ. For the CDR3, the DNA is TGCGCCAGCAGCTTTAGCGGGGGTCGCCAAGAGACCCAGTACTTC. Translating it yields CASSFSGGRQETQYF.

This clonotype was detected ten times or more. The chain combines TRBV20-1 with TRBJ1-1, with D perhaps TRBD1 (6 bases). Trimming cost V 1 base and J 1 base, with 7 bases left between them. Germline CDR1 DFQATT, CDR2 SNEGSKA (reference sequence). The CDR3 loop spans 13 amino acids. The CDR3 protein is CSARARGNTEAFF. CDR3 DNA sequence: TGCAGTGCTAGAGCCAGGGGGAACACTGAAGCTTTCTTT.

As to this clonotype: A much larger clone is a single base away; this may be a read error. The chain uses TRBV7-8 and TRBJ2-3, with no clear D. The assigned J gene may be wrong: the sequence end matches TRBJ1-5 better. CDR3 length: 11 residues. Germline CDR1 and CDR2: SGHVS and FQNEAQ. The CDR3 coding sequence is TGTGCCAGCGGCCAGAGAAATACGCAGCATTTT. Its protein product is CASGQRNTQHF.

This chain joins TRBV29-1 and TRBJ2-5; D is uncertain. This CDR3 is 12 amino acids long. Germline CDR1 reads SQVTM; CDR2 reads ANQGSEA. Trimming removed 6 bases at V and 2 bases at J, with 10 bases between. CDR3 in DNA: TGCAGCGTGGCAGGAATACAAGAGACCCAGTACTTC. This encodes CSVAGIQETQYF.

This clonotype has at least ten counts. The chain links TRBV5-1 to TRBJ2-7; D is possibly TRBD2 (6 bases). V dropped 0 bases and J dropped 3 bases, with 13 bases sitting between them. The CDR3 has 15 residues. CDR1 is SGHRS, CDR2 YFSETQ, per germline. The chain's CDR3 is CASSLGGTRFYEQYF. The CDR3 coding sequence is TGCGCCAGCAGCTTGGGTGGGACTCGATTCTACGAGCAGTACTTC.

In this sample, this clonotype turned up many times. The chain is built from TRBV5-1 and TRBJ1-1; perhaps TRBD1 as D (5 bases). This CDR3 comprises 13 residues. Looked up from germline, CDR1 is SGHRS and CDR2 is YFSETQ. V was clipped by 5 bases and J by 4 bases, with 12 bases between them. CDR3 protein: CASREGMSTEAFF. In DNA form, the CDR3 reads TGCGCCAGCAGGGAGGGGATGAGCACTGAAGCTTTCTTT.

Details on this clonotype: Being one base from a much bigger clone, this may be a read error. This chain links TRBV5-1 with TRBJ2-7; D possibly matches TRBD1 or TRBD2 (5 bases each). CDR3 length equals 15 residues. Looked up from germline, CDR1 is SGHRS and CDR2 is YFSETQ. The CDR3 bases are TGCGCCAGCAGCATCGACGGCAGGGAGAGGTCAGAGCAGTGCTTC. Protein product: CASSIDGRERSEQCF.

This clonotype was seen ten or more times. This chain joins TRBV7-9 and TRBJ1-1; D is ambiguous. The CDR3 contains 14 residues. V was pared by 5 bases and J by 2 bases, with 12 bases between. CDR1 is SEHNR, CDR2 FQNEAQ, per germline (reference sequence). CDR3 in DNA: TGTGCCAGCAGCCCTGGTTCGCACAACACTGAAGCTTTCTTT. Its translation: CASSPGSHNTEAFF.

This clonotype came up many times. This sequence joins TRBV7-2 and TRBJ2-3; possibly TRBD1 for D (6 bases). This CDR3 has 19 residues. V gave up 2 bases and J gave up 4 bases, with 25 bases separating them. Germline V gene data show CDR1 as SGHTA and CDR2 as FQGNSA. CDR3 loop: CASSLLGGPQGIGADTQYF. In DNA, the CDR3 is TGTGCCAGCAGCTTATTAGGGGGTCCTCAGGGGATTGGCGCAGATACGCAGTATTTT.

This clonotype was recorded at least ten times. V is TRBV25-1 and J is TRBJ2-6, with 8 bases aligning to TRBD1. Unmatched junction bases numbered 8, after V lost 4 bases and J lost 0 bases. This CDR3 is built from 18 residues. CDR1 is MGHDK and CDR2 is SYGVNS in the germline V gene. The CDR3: CASSALGQGVSGANVLTF. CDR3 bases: TGTGCCAGCAGTGCCCTTGGACAGGGAGTCTCTGGGGCCAACGTCCTGACTTTC.

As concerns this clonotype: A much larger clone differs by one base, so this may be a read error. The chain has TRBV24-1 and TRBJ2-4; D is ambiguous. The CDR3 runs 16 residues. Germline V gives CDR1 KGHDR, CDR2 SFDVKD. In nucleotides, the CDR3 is TGTGACACCAGTGATTTCTCGACACCACCGGGTAACATTCAGTACTTC. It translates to CDTSDFSTPPGNIQYF.

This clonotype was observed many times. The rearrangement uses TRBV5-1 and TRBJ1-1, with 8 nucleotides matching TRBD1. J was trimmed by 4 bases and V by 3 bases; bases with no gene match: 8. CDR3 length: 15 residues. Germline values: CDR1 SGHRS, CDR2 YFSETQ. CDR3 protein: CASSYLDRAGTEAFF. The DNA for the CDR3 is TGCGCCAGCAGCTACTTGGACAGGGCCGGCACTGAAGCTTTCTTT. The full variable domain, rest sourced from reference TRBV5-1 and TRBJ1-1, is KAGVTQTPRYLIKTRGQQVTLSCSPISGHRSVSWYQQTPGQGLQFLFEYFSETQRNKGNFPGRFSGRQFSNSRSEMNVSTLELGDSALYLCASSYLDRAGTEAFFGQGTRLTVV.

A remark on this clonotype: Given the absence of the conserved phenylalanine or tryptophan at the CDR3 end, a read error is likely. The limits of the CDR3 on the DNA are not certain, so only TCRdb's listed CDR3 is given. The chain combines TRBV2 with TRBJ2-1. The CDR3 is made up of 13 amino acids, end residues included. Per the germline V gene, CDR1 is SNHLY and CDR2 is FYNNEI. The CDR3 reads CASRKEQYNEQIY.

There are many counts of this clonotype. CDR3 in DNA: TGTGCCAGCAGTAGGACCTACAGCACAGATACGCAGTATTTT. Translating it yields CASSRTYSTDTQYF. This chain links TRBV6-2 or TRBV6-3 with TRBJ2-3, with D uncertain. The CDR3 has 14 residues. The V gene's germline CDR1 is MNHEY and CDR2 SVGEGT. The ends were cut back, 5 bases at V and 0 bases at J, with 9 bases in the middle.

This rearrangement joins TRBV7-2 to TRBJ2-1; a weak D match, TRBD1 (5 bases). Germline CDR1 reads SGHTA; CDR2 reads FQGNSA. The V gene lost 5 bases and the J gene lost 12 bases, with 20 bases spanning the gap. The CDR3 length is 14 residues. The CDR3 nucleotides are TGTGCCAGCAGCCCCAACAGGATTACCTACGTGCAGTTCTTC. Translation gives CASSPNRITYVQFF.

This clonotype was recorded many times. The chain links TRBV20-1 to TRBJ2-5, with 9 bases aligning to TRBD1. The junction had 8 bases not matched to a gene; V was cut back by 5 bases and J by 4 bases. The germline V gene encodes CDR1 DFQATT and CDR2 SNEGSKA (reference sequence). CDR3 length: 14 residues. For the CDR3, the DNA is TGCAGTGCTCACAGGACAGGGGTTGTAGAGACCCAGTACTTC. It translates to CSAHRTGVVETQYF.

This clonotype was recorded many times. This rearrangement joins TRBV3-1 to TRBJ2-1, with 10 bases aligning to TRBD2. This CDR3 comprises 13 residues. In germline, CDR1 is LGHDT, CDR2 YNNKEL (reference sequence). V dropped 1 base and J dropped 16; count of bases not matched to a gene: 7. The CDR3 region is CASSQGKRGGFFF. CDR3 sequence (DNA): TGTGCCAGCAGCCAAGGGAAGCGGGGGGGCTTTTTCTTC.

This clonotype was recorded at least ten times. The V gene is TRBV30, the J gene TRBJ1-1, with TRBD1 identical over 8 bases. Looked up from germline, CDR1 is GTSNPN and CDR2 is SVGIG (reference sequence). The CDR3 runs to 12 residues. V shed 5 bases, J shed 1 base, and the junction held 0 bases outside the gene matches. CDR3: CAWQGANTEAFF. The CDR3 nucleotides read TGTGCCTGGCAGGGGGCGAACACTGAAGCTTTCTTT.

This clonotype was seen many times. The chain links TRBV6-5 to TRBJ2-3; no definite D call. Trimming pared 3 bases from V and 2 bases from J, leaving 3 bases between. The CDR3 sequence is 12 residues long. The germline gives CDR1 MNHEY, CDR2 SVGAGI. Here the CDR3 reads CASSYNTDTQYF. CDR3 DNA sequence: TGTGCCAGCAGTTATAACACAGATACGCAGTATTTT.

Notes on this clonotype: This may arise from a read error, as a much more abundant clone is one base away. CDR3 protein: CATDLYHHTEGRGTEAFF. CDR3 in DNA: TGTGCCACCGACCTTTACCACCACACAGAGGGGAGGGGCACTGAAGCTTTCTTT. The chain couples TRBV9 to TRBJ1-1, with D tentatively TRBD1 (5 bases). The germline V gene has CDR1 SGDLS and CDR2 YYNGEE. There are 18 residues in the CDR3. V lost 9 bases, J lost 4 bases, and 31 bases lay in between.

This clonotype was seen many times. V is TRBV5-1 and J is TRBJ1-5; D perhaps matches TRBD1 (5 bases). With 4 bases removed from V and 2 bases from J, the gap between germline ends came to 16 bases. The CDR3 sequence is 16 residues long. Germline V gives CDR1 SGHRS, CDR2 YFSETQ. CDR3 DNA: TGCGCCAGCAGCGGGGACCGTCCAGGTGGCAATCAGCCCCAGCATTTT. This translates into CASSGDRPGGNQPQHF.